These 17 T cell receptor beta chains share one sample of origin, sequenced in a study of shared clonotypes between healthy human individuals (dated by TCRdb to 2020 to 2022). CD8 naive samples consisted of CD45RO-negative cells that were positively selected for CCR7, yielding a CD45RA+CCR7+ population without TemRA cells. The library relied on the immunoSEQ multiplex PCR assay. The immuneACCESS repertoire file appears here via TCRdb, limited to in-frame rearrangements. These files lack a portion of the clones; in checked studies, under half of the deficit traces to unresolved V genes, and the cause of the others is not known. Within this sample are about 820,000 clones, with 80% to 95% of them counted one time only. Of the sample, 20% to 30% falls within the top ten clones. The source material was naive CD8+ T cells sorted from blood. The label giving this sample's cell subset or site can be read as: CD45RA+CCR7+. The receptors stem from a man in his thirties or forties in good health.

The V call is TRBV11-2, the J call TRBJ2-7; either TRBD1 or TRBD2 may supply D (6 bases each). Germline V lookup: CDR1 SGHAT, CDR2 FQNNGV. The CDR3 contains 19 residues. The V gene lost 0 bases and the J gene lost 2 bases, with 23 bases spanning the gap. CDR3 loop: CASSLESPGWGALTYEQYF. The CDR3 DNA reads as TGTGCCAGCAGCTTAGAATCTCCAGGATGGGGGGCCCTAACCTACGAGCAGTACTTC.

The chain is built from TRBV13 and TRBJ1-1; D unclear. The CDR3 extends over 14 amino acids. Trimming cost V 6 bases and J 1 base, with 12 bases left between them. Looked up from germline, CDR1 is PRHDT and CDR2 is FYEKMQ (reference sequence). This chain's CDR3 is CASRSAGGNTEAFF. CDR3 DNA: TGTGCCAGCAGAAGCGCCGGAGGGAACACTGAAGCTTTCTTT.

The chain recombines TRBV25-1 with TRBJ2-5; 7 bases line up with TRBD2. This CDR3 region has 13 residues. Unmatched junction bases numbered 6, after V lost 4 bases and J lost 7 bases. Germline-derived CDR1 and CDR2 are MGHDK and SYGVNS. The CDR3 nucleotides are TGTGCCAGCAGTGTAGGGACGGGAGGGACCCAGTACTTC. Translated, it gives CASSVGTGGTQYF.

The J gene is TRBJ2-1, the V gene TRBV7-9, with unresolved D. CDR3 length: 12 residues. The germline CDR1 and CDR2 sequences are SEHNR and FQNEAQ (reference sequence). V dropped 5 bases and J dropped 6 bases, with 8 bases sitting between them. CDR3 nucleotide sequence: TGTGCCAGCAGCCCCCCAAGCAATGAGCAGTTCTTC. Its translation is CASSPPSNEQFF. The full variable domain, with the rest looked up from reference TRBV7-9 and TRBJ2-1, is DTGVSQNPRHKITKRGQNVTFRCDPISEHNRLYWYRQTLGQGPEFLTYFQNEAQLEKSRLLSDRFSAERPKGSFSTLEIQRTEQGDSAMYLCASSPPSNEQFFGPGTRLTVL.

This chain uses TRBV29-1 with TRBJ2-2; possibly TRBD1 for D (6 bases). The germline V gene encodes CDR1 SQVTM and CDR2 ANQGSEA. V gave up 7 bases and J gave up 6 bases, with 12 bases separating them. The CDR3 consists of 12 residues. CDR3 in amino acids: CSGYRDPGELFF. The CDR3 DNA follows: TGCAGCGGCTACAGGGACCCCGGGGAGCTGTTTTTT.

The rearrangement uses TRBV11-3 and TRBJ2-1, with D possibly being TRBD2 (7 bases). The V end lost 5 bases, the J end lost 0 bases, and 14 bases lay between the germline ends. The germline V gene encodes CDR1 SGHNT and CDR2 YENEEA. The CDR3 is 16 residues long. CDR3 sequence: CASSPTGGRSYNEQFF. As DNA, the CDR3 is TGTGCCAGCAGCCCGACGGGGGGCCGCTCCTACAATGAGCAGTTCTTC. The full variable domain, completed using reference TRBV11-3 and TRBJ2-1, is EAGVVQSPRYKIIEKKQPVAFWCNPISGHNTLYWYLQNLGQGPELLIRYENEEAVDDSQLPKDRFSAERLKGVDSTLKIQPAELGDSAVYLCASSPTGGRSYNEQFFGPGTRLTVL.

This sequence joins TRBV29-1 and TRBJ1-1; possibly TRBD1 for D (5 bases). CDR3 length: 13 residues. Trimming pared 4 bases from V and 11 bases from J, leaving 20 bases between. CDR1 and CDR2 (germline): SQVTM, ANQGSEA. In nucleotides, the CDR3 is TGCAGCGTTGGAACTCAGGGTCGGATTGCCGCTTTCTTT. Translating gives CSVGTQGRIAAFF.

This rearrangement joins TRBV5-1 to TRBJ1-1, with a tentative D call TRBD1 (5 bases). CDR1 and CDR2 (germline): SGHRS, YFSETQ. Deletions cut 5 bases from V and 2 bases from J, with 19 bases between. The CDR3 has 16 amino acids. CDR3 bases: TGCGCCAGCAGGCCCTACACTGAGAGGACAAACACTGAAGCTTTCTTT. This encodes CASRPYTERTNTEAFF.

This sequence joins TRBV27 and TRBJ2-5; 9 bases align to TRBD1. The V segment lost 1 base and the J segment 5 bases; nucleotides outside the gene matches: 8. Germline lookup yields CDR1 MNHEY and CDR2 SMNVEV (reference sequence). The CDR3 is 16 residues long. CDR3 residues: CASSLLWDREHETQYF. DNA for the CDR3: TGTGCCAGCAGTTTATTATGGGACAGGGAGCACGAGACCCAGTACTTC.

This sequence joins TRBV21-1 and TRBJ1-3. TRBV21-1 is a pseudogene. The CDR3 loop spans 15 amino acids. CDR3 sequence reads: CASSHGHFSGNTIYF. In DNA form, the CDR3 reads TGTGCCAGCAGCCACGGCCACTTCTCTGGAAACACCATATATTTT.

The chain joins TRBV5-1 to TRBJ2-7; D perhaps matches TRBD1 (6 bases). Trimming took 3 bases from V and 2 from J, leaving 12 bases between them. The CDR3 contains 14 residues. Germline values: CDR1 SGHRS, CDR2 YFSETQ. The CDR3 reads CASSYRDKTYEQYF. The CDR3 DNA sequence: TGCGCCAGCAGCTACCGGGACAAGACCTACGAGCAGTACTTC.

This clone was seen a single time. The rearrangement joins TRBV6-1 to TRBJ2-7; D is unclear. This CDR3 region has 14 residues. Trimming pared 6 bases from V and 2 bases from J, leaving 14 bases between. The germline CDR1 and CDR2 sequences are MNHNS and SASEGT. CDR3 sequence: CASRRTRVAYEQYF. The CDR3 DNA is TGTGCCAGCAGACGGACCCGAGTGGCCTACGAGCAGTACTTC.

The chain couples TRBV4-1 to TRBJ2-3; TRBD2 agrees at 14 bases. In germline, CDR1 is MGHRA, CDR2 YSYEKL. V shed 1 base and J 6 bases; nucleotides not matched to a gene: 6. There are 17 residues in the CDR3. CDR3 amino acids: CASSQVGLAGVGDTQYF. CDR3 nucleotide sequence: TGCGCCAGCAGCCAAGTGGGACTAGCGGGAGTCGGGGATACGCAGTATTTT.

This chain links TRBV7-9 with TRBJ2-7; TRBD2 aligns across 8 bases. The ends lost 1 base at V and 2 bases at J; junction bases unmatched: 10. CDR1 SEHNR and CDR2 FQNEAQ come from the germline V gene (reference sequence). The CDR3 covers 17 residues. In nucleotides, the CDR3 is TGTGCCAGCAGCTTAGAGCTAGCGGGTGGATCGACCTACGAGCAGTACTTC. Translated: CASSLELAGGSTYEQYF.

The chain employs TRBV27 and TRBJ2-1; 11 positions agree with TRBD2. The trim removed 5 bases at V and 3 bases at J, leaving 9 bases unmatched. The CDR3 covers 17 residues. CDR1 and CDR2 from the germline V gene are MNHEY and SMNVEV (reference sequence). CDR3: CASSPAGTSGYYNEQFF. DNA of the CDR3: TGTGCCAGCAGTCCCGCCGGGACTAGCGGATACTACAATGAGCAGTTCTTC.

The chain is built from TRBV18 and TRBJ2-5; D is ambiguous. The germline gives CDR1 KGHSH, CDR2 LQKENI. CDR3 length equals 15 residues. The V and J ends lost 2 bases and 0 bases respectively, with 10 bases between them. The CDR3 region is CASSPTTTDQETQYF. As DNA, the CDR3 is TGTGCCAGCTCACCAACAACAACGGACCAAGAGACCCAGTACTTC.

The genes are TRBV10-1 and TRBJ2-5, with a tentative D call TRBD1 (6 bases). The CDR3 is made up of 14 amino acids. V dropped 2 bases and J dropped 2 bases, with 9 bases sitting between them. Germline CDR1 WNHNN, CDR2 SYGVQD (reference sequence). CDR3 sequence reads: CASSENRVQETQYF. CDR3 nucleotide sequence: TGCGCCAGCAGTGAGAACAGGGTGCAAGAGACCCAGTACTTC.